This T cell receptor beta chain was sequenced in a study of OX40 agonist ivuxolimab in advanced cancers. Turning to the study itself: Dose-escalation patients had hepatocellular carcinoma, melanoma, renal cell or head and neck cancer. Three patients, one with hepatocellular carcinoma and two with cutaneous melanoma, achieved partial responses.

Some clones are missing from TCRdb's copy, which holds only in-frame ones; the method was immunoSEQ multiplex PCR. The repertoire holds almost 80,000 clones, with approximately 84% as singletons. Individuals having autoimmune disease history or systemic immunosuppression were not enrolled. V shed 3 bases and J shed 2 bases, with 13 bases lying between them. This CDR3 is 15 amino acids long. CDR1 is SGHRS, CDR2 YFSETQ, per germline. The J gene is TRBJ2-3, the V gene TRBV5-1; TRBD1 is a possible D gene (6 bases). The clonotype was recovered from an adult with an advanced solid tumor such as melanoma, head and neck, liver or kidney cancer. This specimen was CD4+ or CD8+ T cells sorted from blood, taken in a trial of the OX40 agonist ivuxolimab. Here the CDR3 reads CASSSQGSLTDTQYF. DNA for the CDR3: TGCGCCAGCAGCTCCCAGGGGAGTCTCACAGATACGCAGTATTTT.